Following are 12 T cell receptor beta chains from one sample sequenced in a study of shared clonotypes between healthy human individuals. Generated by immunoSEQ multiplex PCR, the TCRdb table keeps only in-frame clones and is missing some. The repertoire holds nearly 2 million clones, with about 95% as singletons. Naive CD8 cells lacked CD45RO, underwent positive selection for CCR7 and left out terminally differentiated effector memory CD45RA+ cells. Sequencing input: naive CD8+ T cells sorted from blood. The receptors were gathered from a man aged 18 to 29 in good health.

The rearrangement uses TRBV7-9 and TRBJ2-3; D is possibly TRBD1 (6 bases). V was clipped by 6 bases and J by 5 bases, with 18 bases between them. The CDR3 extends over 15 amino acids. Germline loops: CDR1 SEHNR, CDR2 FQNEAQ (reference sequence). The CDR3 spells CASSDTGNSVDTQYF. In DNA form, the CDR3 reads TGTGCCAGCAGTGATACAGGGAACTCGGTAGATACGCAGTATTTT.

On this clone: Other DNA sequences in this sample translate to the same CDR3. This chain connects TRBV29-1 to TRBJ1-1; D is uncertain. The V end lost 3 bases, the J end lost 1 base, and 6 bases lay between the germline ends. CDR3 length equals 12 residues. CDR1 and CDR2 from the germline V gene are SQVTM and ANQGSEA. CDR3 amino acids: CSVEGQNTEAFF. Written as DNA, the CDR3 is TGCAGCGTTGAGGGCCAGAACACTGAAGCTTTCTTT.

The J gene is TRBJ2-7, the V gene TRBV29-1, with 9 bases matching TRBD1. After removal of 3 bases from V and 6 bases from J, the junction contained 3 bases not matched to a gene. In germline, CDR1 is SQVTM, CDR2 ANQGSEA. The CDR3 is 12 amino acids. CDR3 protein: CSVEGDRVEQYF. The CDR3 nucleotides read TGCAGCGTTGAGGGGGACAGGGTCGAGCAGTACTTC.

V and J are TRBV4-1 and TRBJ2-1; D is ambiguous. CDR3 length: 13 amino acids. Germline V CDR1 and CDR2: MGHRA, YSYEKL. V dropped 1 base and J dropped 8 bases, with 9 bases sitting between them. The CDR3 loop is CASSQVNRDEQFF. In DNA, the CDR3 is TGCGCCAGCAGCCAAGTAAACCGCGATGAGCAGTTCTTC.

The CDR3 spells CASSLSHPYEQYF. CDR3 bases: TGTGCCAGCAGCTTATCCCATCCCTACGAGCAGTACTTC. The chain uses TRBV7-3 and TRBJ2-7; D ambiguous. This CDR3 is built from 13 residues. Germline-derived CDR1 and CDR2 are SGHTA and FQGTGA. V dropped 2 bases and J dropped 2 bases, with 7 bases sitting between them.

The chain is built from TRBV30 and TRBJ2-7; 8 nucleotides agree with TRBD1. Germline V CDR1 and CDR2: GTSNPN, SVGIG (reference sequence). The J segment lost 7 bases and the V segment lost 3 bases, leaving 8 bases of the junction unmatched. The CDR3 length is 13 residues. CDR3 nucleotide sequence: TGTGCCTGGAGCCCCACAGGGGGTGGAGAGCAGTACTTC. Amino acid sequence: CAWSPTGGGEQYF.

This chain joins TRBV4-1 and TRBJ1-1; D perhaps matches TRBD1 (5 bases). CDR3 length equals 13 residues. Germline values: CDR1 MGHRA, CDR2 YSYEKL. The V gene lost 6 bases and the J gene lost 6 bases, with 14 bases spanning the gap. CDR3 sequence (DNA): TGCGCCAGCAGGCCCCAGGGTCTGGCTGAAGCTTTCTTT. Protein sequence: CASRPQGLAEAFF.

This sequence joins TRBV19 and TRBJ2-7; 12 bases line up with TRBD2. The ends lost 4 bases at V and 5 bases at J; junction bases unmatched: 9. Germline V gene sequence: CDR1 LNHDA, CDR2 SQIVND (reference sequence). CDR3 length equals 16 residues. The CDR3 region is CASSNPGTSGLDEQYF. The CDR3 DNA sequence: TGTGCCAGTAGTAACCCCGGGACTAGCGGGTTGGACGAGCAGTACTTC.

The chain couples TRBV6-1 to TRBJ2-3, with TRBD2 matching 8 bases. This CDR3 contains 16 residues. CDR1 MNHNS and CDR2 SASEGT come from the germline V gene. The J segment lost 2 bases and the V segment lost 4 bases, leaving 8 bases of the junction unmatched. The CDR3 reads CASSAERGRDTDTQYF. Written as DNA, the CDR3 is TGTGCCAGCAGTGCAGAGCGGGGGAGAGACACAGATACGCAGTATTTT.

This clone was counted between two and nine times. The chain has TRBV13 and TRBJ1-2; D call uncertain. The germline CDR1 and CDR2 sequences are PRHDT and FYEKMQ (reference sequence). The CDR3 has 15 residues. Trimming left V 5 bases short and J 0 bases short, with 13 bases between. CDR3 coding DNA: TGTGCCAGCAGCATCCAGTCCCTTTCTAACTATGGCTACACCTTC. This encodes CASSIQSLSNYGYTF. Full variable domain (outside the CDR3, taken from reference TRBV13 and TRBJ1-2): AAGVIQSPRHLIKEKRETATLKCYPIPRHDTVYWYQQGPGQDPQFLISFYEKMQSDKGSIPDRFSAQQFSDYHSELNMSSLELGDSALYFCASSIQSLSNYGYTFGSGTRLTVV.

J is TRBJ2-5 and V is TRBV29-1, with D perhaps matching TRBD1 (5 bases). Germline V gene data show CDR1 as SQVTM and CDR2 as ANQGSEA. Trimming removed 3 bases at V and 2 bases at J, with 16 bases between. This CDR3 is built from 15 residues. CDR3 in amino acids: CSVDLYSGLQETQYF. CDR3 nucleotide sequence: TGCAGCGTTGACCTTTACTCAGGGTTACAAGAGACCCAGTACTTC.

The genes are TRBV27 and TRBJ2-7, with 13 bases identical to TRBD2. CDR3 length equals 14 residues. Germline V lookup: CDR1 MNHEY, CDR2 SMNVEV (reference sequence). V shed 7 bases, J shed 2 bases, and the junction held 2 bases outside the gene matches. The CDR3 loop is CASTTSGGAYEQYF. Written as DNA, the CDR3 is TGTGCCAGCACTACTAGCGGGGGGGCCTACGAGCAGTACTTC.